This T cell receptor beta chain was sequenced in a study of PD-1 blockade in classical Hodgkin lymphoma. Findings and limits, study-wide: As was reported, newly diagnosed patients showed lower baseline TCR diversity than healthy donors did.

The J segment lost 1 base and the V segment lost 1 base, leaving 3 bases of the junction unmatched. Germline V lookup: CDR1 SGDLS, CDR2 YYNGEE. The CDR3 sequence is 15 residues long. As for this clone: The antigen is undetermined.

Time point given: newly diagnosed, previously untreated cHL patient sample. Magnetic negative selection purified CD4+ T cells from thawed PBMCs. What served as comparison were PBMCs in newly diagnosed, untreated classical Hodgkin lymphoma. The data were produced by immunoSEQ multiplex PCR, yet TCRdb's version contains in-frame clones alone and is incomplete. The table lists around 31,000 clones, 70% to 90% of them singletons. The J gene is TRBJ1-1, the V gene TRBV9; 8 bases map to TRBD1. This TCR came from a human donor with classical Hodgkin lymphoma. Sequencing used CD4+ T cells from blood. CDR3 region: CASSVSGTGNTEAFF. As DNA, the CDR3 is TGTGCCAGCAGCGTATCCGGGACAGGGAACACTGAAGCTTTCTTT.